These 25 T cell receptor beta chains originate from one sample sequenced in a study of CD8+ T cells in alopecia areata (dated by TCRdb to between 2018 and 2020). The library was made by the immunoSEQ multiplex PCR assay. To provide template for TCR sequencing, every sample had RNA extracted and reverse transcribed into cDNA. TCRdb holds this immuneACCESS table with in-frame rearrangements only. Some clones are missing; in checked studies, unresolved V genes explain under half, and the rest has no known cause. The sample data list approximately 210,000 clones, and approximately 70% of these were observed just once. The biggest ten clones account for 0.95% to 1.5% of the sample. The treatment or condition label, read with the paper, signifies: oral pan-JAK inhibitor, 5-10 mg twice daily. Sequencing used CD4+ T cells sorted from blood, obtained at roughly week 45, from a patient treated with tofacitinib. Every receptor here comes from a human donor with alopecia areata.

The CDR3 loop is CASSLEGELFF. CDR3 DNA sequence: TGCGCCAGCAGCTTGGAGGGGGAGCTGTTTTTT. The chain employs TRBV5-1 and TRBJ2-2; D not certain. Germline lookup yields CDR1 SGHRS and CDR2 YFSETQ. Deletions cut 0 bases from V and 8 bases from J, with 2 bases between. The CDR3 is 11 amino acids.

The chain carries TRBV30 and TRBJ2-7; D perhaps matches TRBD2 (5 bases). Per germline, CDR1 GTSNPN and CDR2 SVGIG (reference sequence). V gave up 0 bases and J gave up 7 bases, with 10 bases separating them. The CDR3 is 12 residues long. The CDR3 nucleotides are TGTGCCTGGAGTGTCCGACCGGGGGAGCAGTACTTC. It specifies CAWSVRPGEQYF.

The chain links TRBV7-9 to TRBJ1-5; D not certain. The CDR3 runs to 12 residues. Per germline, CDR1 SEHNR and CDR2 FQNEAQ (reference sequence). Between the trimmed V and J ends, which lost 6 bases and 3 bases, there was a span of 6 bases. The CDR3 region has the DNA TGTGCCAGCAGTCGGACCAATCAGCCCCAGCATTTT. It encodes CASSRTNQPQHF.

The chain joins TRBV7-8 to TRBJ1-1; 8 bases are a match to TRBD1. The CDR3 contains 15 residues. Losses at the gene ends were 5 bases for V and 1 base for J; bases not matched to a gene: 6. Per the germline V gene, CDR1 is SGHVS and CDR2 is FQNEAQ. CDR3 coding DNA: TGTGCCAGCAGCCTAGACGGACAGGGGAACACTGAAGCTTTCTTT. It specifies CASSLDGQGNTEAFF.

The V call is TRBV2, the J call TRBJ2-7; tentatively, D is TRBD1 (6 bases). Germline CDR1 SNHLY, CDR2 FYNNEI. V lost 6 bases and J 6 bases, leaving 12 bases between the germline ends. This CDR3 region has 12 residues. The CDR3 spells CASRETGIEQYF. CDR3 nucleotides: TGTGCCAGCAGAGAGACAGGAATCGAGCAGTACTTC.

The chain combines TRBV13 with TRBJ1-2; D ambiguous. There are 16 residues in the CDR3. The V gene's germline CDR1 is PRHDT and CDR2 FYEKMQ (reference sequence). V lost 5 bases, J lost 2 bases, and 18 bases lay in between. The CDR3 loop reads CASSTRRAALNYGYTF. The CDR3 DNA sequence: TGTGCCAGCAGCACCCGGAGGGCAGCCTTGAACTATGGCTACACCTTC.

The CDR3 loop is CASSLRPGQGATEAFF. CDR3 DNA sequence: TGTGCCAGCAGCTTACGACCGGGACAGGGGGCCACTGAAGCTTTCTTT. The chain couples TRBV11-3 to TRBJ1-1, with 12 bases fitting TRBD1. Per germline, CDR1 SGHNT and CDR2 YENEEA. This CDR3 spans 16 amino acids. V dropped 2 bases and J dropped 4; count of bases not matched to a gene: 5. Full variable domain (missing parts from reference TRBV11-3 and TRBJ1-1): EAGVVQSPRYKIIEKKQPVAFWCNPISGHNTLYWYLQNLGQGPELLIRYENEEAVDDSQLPKDRFSAERLKGVDSTLKIQPAELGDSAVYLCASSLRPGQGATEAFFGQGTRLTVV.

This chain joins TRBV30 and TRBJ1-5; 9 nucleotides match TRBD1. The V gene's germline CDR1 is GTSNPN and CDR2 SVGIG (reference sequence). V gave up 1 base and J gave up 5 bases; unmatched junction bases: 0. This CDR3 spans 13 amino acids. Here the CDR3 DNA reads TGTGCCTGGAGTGGGGACAGGGATCAGCCCCAGCATTTT. Encoded protein: CAWSGDRDQPQHF.

This chain uses TRBV7-8 with TRBJ1-6; D is uncertain. Trimming left V 8 bases short and J 10 bases short, with 9 bases between. The CDR3 sequence is 11 residues long. Germline CDR1 SGHVS, CDR2 FQNEAQ. In DNA, the CDR3 is TGTGCCAGCGGAGGAGGCTCACCCCTCCACTTT. This codes for CASGGGSPLHF.

This clone showed up many times. This chain links TRBV4-1 with TRBJ1-4; D call uncertain. The CDR3 has 15 amino acids. Trimming took off 1 base at V and 6 bases at J, with 12 bases between the two ends. The germline CDR1 and CDR2 sequences are MGHRA and YSYEKL. The chain's CDR3 is CASSQVDQGDEKLFF. The CDR3 nucleotides are TGCGCCAGCAGCCAAGTAGATCAAGGAGATGAAAAACTGTTTTTT.

The chain combines TRBV29-1 with TRBJ2-6, with 7 bases identical to TRBD1. The CDR3 has 15 residues. With V trimmed by 7 bases and J by 0 bases, 6 bases remained unmatched. Germline V lookup: CDR1 SQVTM, CDR2 ANQGSEA. CDR3 nucleotide sequence: TGCAGCGCGCGACAGGGTTCCTCTGGGGCCAACGTCCTGACTTTC. This translates into CSARQGSSGANVLTF.

Remarks on this clone: This CDR3 is also generated by other DNA sequences in the sample. The chain uses TRBV5-1 and TRBJ1-5, with a weak D call TRBD1 (5 bases). CDR1 SGHRS and CDR2 YFSETQ come from the germline V gene. The CDR3 spans 14 residues. V lost 3 bases to trimming and J lost 4 bases, with 11 bases between them. This chain's CDR3 is CASSSGTENQPQHF. In nucleotides, the CDR3 is TGCGCCAGCAGCTCCGGGACCGAGAATCAGCCCCAGCATTTT. Filled out from reference TRBV5-1 and TRBJ1-5, the complete variable domain reads KAGVTQTPRYLIKTRGQQVTLSCSPISGHRSVSWYQQTPGQGLQFLFEYFSETQRNKGNFPGRFSGRQFSNSRSEMNVSTLELGDSALYLCASSSGTENQPQHFGDGTRLSIL.

The CDR3 protein is CASSESLAGGTQYF. The CDR3 bases are TGCGCCAGCAGTGAGTCGTTAGCAGGAGGGACCCAGTACTTC. The V and J genes are TRBV10-1 and TRBJ2-5, with D maybe TRBD2 (5 bases). Germline-derived CDR1 and CDR2 are WNHNN and SYGVQD (reference sequence). The CDR3 totals 14 residues. Between the trimmed V and J ends, which lost 0 bases and 7 bases, there was a span of 12 bases.

The chain is built from TRBV5-1 and TRBJ2-3; unclear D gene. Germline CDR1 SGHRS, CDR2 YFSETQ. V was cut by 6 bases and J by 2 bases, with 19 bases left in between. The CDR3 sequence is 16 residues long. The CDR3 DNA is TGCGCCAGCAAGAGTAGTTCGGGTCTCACCACAGATACGCAGTATTTT. Translation gives CASKSSSGLTTDTQYF. Full variable domain (remainder filled in from reference TRBV5-1 and TRBJ2-3): KAGVTQTPRYLIKTRGQQVTLSCSPISGHRSVSWYQQTPGQGLQFLFEYFSETQRNKGNFPGRFSGRQFSNSRSEMNVSTLELGDSALYLCASKSSSGLTTDTQYFGPGTRLTVL.

This sequence joins TRBV6-5 and TRBJ2-7; 7 bases align to TRBD1. The CDR3 has 14 residues. Looked up from germline, CDR1 is MNHEY and CDR2 is SVGAGI. V shed 6 bases and J 3 bases; nucleotides not matched to a gene: 8. The CDR3 DNA sequence: TGTGCCAGCAGGCAAGGACAGGTCAACTACGAGCAGTACTTC. Encoded protein: CASRQGQVNYEQYF.

The chain employs TRBV25-1 and TRBJ2-6, with 7 bases lining up with TRBD1. CDR1 is MGHDK, CDR2 SYGVNS, per germline. The CDR3 is 17 residues long. The ends lost 2 bases at V and 11 bases at J; junction bases unmatched: 15. The CDR3, as DNA: TGTGCCAGCAGTGAAGGTATAGGGCAGGGGGAGAGGGACGTCCTGACTTTC. This codes for CASSEGIGQGERDVLTF. The whole variable domain, remainder taken from reference TRBV25-1 and TRBJ2-6, is EADIYQTPRYLVIGTGKKITLECSQTMGHDKMYWYQQDPGMELHLIHYSYGVNSTEKGDLSSESTVSRIRTEHFPLTLESARPSHTSQYLCASSEGIGQGERDVLTFGAGSRLTVL.

The chain recombines TRBV19 with TRBJ2-1; 11 bases agree with TRBD2. The V segment lost 3 bases and the J segment 6 bases; nucleotides outside the gene matches: 4. Germline CDR1 is LNHDA and CDR2 is SQIVND (reference sequence). The CDR3 length is 15 residues. The CDR3 DNA is TGTGCCAGTAGTATGACTAGCGGGGTAGGCAATGAGCAGTTCTTC. Translating gives CASSMTSGVGNEQFF.

The chain joins TRBV5-1 to TRBJ2-7; D call uncertain. Germline CDR1 reads SGHRS; CDR2 reads YFSETQ. The ends were cut back, 0 bases at V and 6 bases at J, with 7 bases in the middle. The CDR3 extends over 12 amino acids. The chain's CDR3 is CASSLDRREQYF. The CDR3 DNA reads as TGCGCCAGCAGCTTGGATCGGCGCGAGCAGTACTTC. The full variable domain, in which reference TRBV5-1 and TRBJ2-7 provide the parts outside the CDR3, is KAGVTQTPRYLIKTRGQQVTLSCSPISGHRSVSWYQQTPGQGLQFLFEYFSETQRNKGNFPGRFSGRQFSNSRSEMNVSTLELGDSALYLCASSLDRREQYFGPGTRLTVT.

This clone came up a few times. This chain links TRBV12-5 with TRBJ1-5; TRBD1 aligns across 7 bases. Trimming removed 1 base from V and 3 bases from J; junction bases left unmatched: 9. The CDR3 runs 17 residues. Germline V gives CDR1 LGHNT, CDR2 FRNRAP. CDR3 nucleotide sequence: TGTGCTAGTGGTTTGGCAATAACGGGACAGAACAATCAGCCCCAGCATTTT. Its translation is CASGLAITGQNNQPQHF.

The CDR3 DNA reads TGTGCCGCCCAATTCAGGGACAGGCAACGTTCTATCAGCAATCAGCCCCAGCATTTT. It specifies CAAQFRDRQRSISNQPQHF. V usage is TRBV21-1 and J usage is TRBJ1-5; the D call of TRBD1 is as the table states it, not checked on the DNA. TRBV21-1 is described as a pseudogene. The CDR3 is 19 amino acids.

In nucleotides, the CDR3 is TGTGCCTGGAGATTCGGTGGCGGTGGCTACACCTTC. This sequence encodes CAWRFGGGGYTF. This chain links TRBV30 with TRBJ1-2, with D uncertain. CDR3 size: 12 residues. Germline assignment: CDR1 GTSNPN and CDR2 SVGIG (reference sequence). V was pared by 3 bases and J by 7 bases, with 12 bases between. Supplemented by reference TRBV30 and TRBJ1-2, the full variable domain reads SQTIHQWPATLVQPVGSPLSLECTVEGTSNPNLYWYRQAAGRGLQLLFYSVGIGQISSEVPQNLSASRPQDRQFILSSKKLLLSDSGFYLCAWRFGGGGYTFGSGTRLTVV.

V and J are TRBV25-1 and TRBJ1-2; D call uncertain. Trimming cost V 2 bases and J 1 base, with 11 bases left between them. Germline CDR1 reads MGHDK; CDR2 reads SYGVNS. The CDR3 extends over 15 amino acids. In nucleotides, the CDR3 is TGTGCCAGCAGTGAAGAAGGGCTCCTTAACTATGGCTACACCTTC. Translated, it gives CASSEEGLLNYGYTF.

DNA of the CDR3: TGCGCCAGCAGCTTGGGAGGGGGGTCCCAAGAGACCCAGTACTTC. Amino acids: CASSLGGGSQETQYF. This chain connects TRBV5-1 to TRBJ2-5; perhaps D is TRBD1 or TRBD2 (6 bases each). There are 15 residues in the CDR3. Trimming pared 0 bases from V and 1 base from J, leaving 10 bases between. Germline lookup yields CDR1 SGHRS and CDR2 YFSETQ.

This clone appeared once. This CDR3 is CASSPPAGRNTQYF. CDR3 bases: TGTGCCAGCAGTCCCCCCGCAGGGAGGAATACGCAGTATTTT. The gene calls are TRBV27 and TRBJ2-3, with a possible D match to TRBD2 (6 bases). CDR1 and CDR2 from the germline V gene are MNHEY and SMNVEV (reference sequence). Trimming cost V 5 bases and J 7 bases, with 16 bases left between them. The CDR3 extends over 14 amino acids.

The chain recombines TRBV5-1 with TRBJ2-1; D may be TRBD2 (5 bases). This CDR3 is built from 13 residues. Germline CDR1 is SGHRS and CDR2 is YFSETQ. The V end lost 6 bases, the J end lost 6 bases, and 13 bases lay between the germline ends. This CDR3 reads CASKLAEFNEQFF. The DNA of the CDR3 is TGCGCCAGCAAGCTAGCCGAATTCAATGAGCAGTTCTTC.